Detailed here is one TCR beta chain. Its antigen is not identified. This entry is derived from a study of cytomegalovirus exposure and HLA in healthy donors. General study points: Versus the roughly 690-donor mean, an Asian-associated ancestry cluster reportedly showed fewer N-insertions in a later analysis. In a later analysis, at a false discovery rate of 0.05, about 17,000 TCR beta sequences matched HLA alleles. The HLA-A and HLA-B alleles of most subjects were reportedly predicted accurately from TCR beta sequences.

Trimming took 3 bases from V and 0 from J, leaving 6 bases between them. There are 13 residues in the CDR3. CDR1 PRHDT and CDR2 FYEKMQ come from the germline V gene (reference sequence). The study ran its PCR with 60 Vbeta and 13 Jbeta primers. Methods used by the authors: Later, an analysis found some 80 million unique TCR beta chains, and around 12 million of these were shared. The table came from immunoSEQ multiplex PCR; TCRdb's copy has only in-frame clones and leaves some out. D and trimming come from the DNA, and the V and J calls and clone size come from that table. The data contain roughly 110,000 clones, roughly 73% of them singletons.

This receptor was identified in a woman aged 25 to 45 in good health and CMV-seronegative. The V call is TRBV13, the J call TRBJ2-7; D may be TRBD1 (5 bases). Material: PBMCs. The CDR3 sequence is CASSFDSSYEQYF. The CDR3 DNA follows: TGTGCCAGCAGCTTCGACAGCTCCTACGAGCAGTACTTC. Combining the CDR3 with reference TRBV13 and TRBJ2-7 gives the whole variable domain AAGVIQSPRHLIKEKRETATLKCYPIPRHDTVYWYQQGPGQDPQFLISFYEKMQSDKGSIPDRFSAQQFSDYHSELNMSSLELGDSALYFCASSFDSSYEQYFGPGTRLTVT.